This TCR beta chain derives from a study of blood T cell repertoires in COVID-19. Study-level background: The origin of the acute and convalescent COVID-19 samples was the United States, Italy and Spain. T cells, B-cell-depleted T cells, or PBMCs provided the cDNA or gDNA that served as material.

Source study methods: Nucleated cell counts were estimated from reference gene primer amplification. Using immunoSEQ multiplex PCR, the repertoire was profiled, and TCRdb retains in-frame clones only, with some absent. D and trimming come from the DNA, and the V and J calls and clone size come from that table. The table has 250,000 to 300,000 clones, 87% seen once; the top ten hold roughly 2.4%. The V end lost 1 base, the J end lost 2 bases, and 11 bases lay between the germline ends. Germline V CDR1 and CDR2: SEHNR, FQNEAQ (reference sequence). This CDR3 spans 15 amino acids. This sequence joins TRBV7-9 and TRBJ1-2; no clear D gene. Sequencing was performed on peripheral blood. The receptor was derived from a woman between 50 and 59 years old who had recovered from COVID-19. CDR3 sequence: CASSLGRRENYGYTF. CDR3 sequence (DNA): TGTGCCAGCAGCTTAGGCCGGAGGGAGAACTATGGCTACACCTTC.